This T cell receptor (beta chain) derives from a study of T cells in localized non-small cell lung cancer. Notes on the study in general: Out of the top 100 tumor clones, a median around 50 were seen in adjacent lung. Heterogeneity remains possible because sequencing was limited to only one tumor region. The highest T cell clonality was in uninvolved adjacent lung, above tumor.

To note about this clone: Its antigen is currently unknown.

Method: immunoSEQ multiplex PCR; TCRdb's copy keeps in-frame clones and lacks some. This repertoire shows about 40,000 clones, about 91% found once; its top ten account for roughly a tenth. V lost 0 bases, J lost 6 bases, and 6 bases lay in between. The germline V gene encodes CDR1 SGHAT and CDR2 FQNNGV. This CDR3 is 13 amino acids long. V gene TRBV11-2 combines with J gene TRBJ1-5, with D unresolved. The sample here was PBMCs, taken before any cancer treatment. This sequence originates from a woman aged 40-70 years with stage II lung adenocarcinoma. The DNA for the CDR3 is TGTGCCAGCAGCTTAGATAGAAGTCAGCCCCAGCATTTT. This encodes CASSLDRSQPQHF.